This entry describes one T cell receptor (beta chain). Sequencing used immunoSEQ multiplex PCR; TCRdb keeps in-frame clones, though not all of them. Seen here are hundreds of thousands of clones, around 87% observed once, and the top ten hold roughly 0.0094%. This specimen comes from a study of shared T cell receptors in the human thymus. Trimming removed 5 bases at V and 3 bases at J, with 14 bases between. Germline CDR1 is KGHSH and CDR2 is LQKENI. This CDR3 region has 14 residues. The same sample was also used in a study of human thymus T cells. As that study records: Among thymic and blood repertoires, usage of V and J genes appeared biased. Related studies noted strongly shared thymic repertoires across unrelated people.

The V call is TRBV18, the J call TRBJ2-7; D might be TRBD2 (6 bases). The specimen was thymocytes. The TCR comes from a boy under two years old with a congenital heart defect. CDR3 loop: CASSSKGLIYEQYF. The CDR3 DNA sequence: TGTGCCAGCTCATCGAAGGGACTTATCTACGAGCAGTACTTC.